The source of this TCR beta chain is a study of cytomegalovirus exposure and HLA in healthy donors (dated by TCRdb to the late 2010s). In terms of the full investigation: In an earlier analysis of 587 of the donors, 250 to 350 Gb of sequence data and approximately 120 million unique TCR beta sequences from 150 million to 200 million T cells were reported. An earlier analysis of nearly 600 of the donors applied high-throughput TCR beta sequencing to assess whether each TCR beta V gene segment acted as functional or pseudogenic. Across approximately 420 genotyped donors of the cohort, an average of about 240,000 unique TCR beta nucleotide sequences per donor were sequenced, and 15% to 20% of those sequences were non-productive. Rather than using new phenotypic data, the later analysis identified candidate immune exposures from TCR beta sequences and from how often those sequences occurred across donors. A separate validation cohort of over a hundred different subjects was used in addition to the roughly 700-subject first cohort. Every discovery cohort repertoire had been produced on one sequencing platform. Donor age, sex, ethnicity and CMV serostatus were compiled alongside the repertoire data. A later genetic analysis took genome-wide SNP genotypes for about 60% of the roughly 670 donors and used that subset as a discovery cohort. The number of typed donors differed by locus: roughly 629-630 for A, B, C, DRB1 and DQB1; about 520 for DQA1; around 610 for DPA1; and 400 to 480 for DPB1. About 300 gigabases of sequencing data and around 87 million unique TCR sequences were included in an early release covering about 620 HLA-typed donors. Using immunosequencing, the study profiled T cell repertoires from approximately 700 subjects and related those repertoires to cytomegalovirus serostatus. HLA typing included class I and class II loci at four-digit resolution. The study aimed to test whether cataloging public T cell receptors could reveal signatures of past pathogen exposure. The genetic ancestry cluster associated with self-reported Caucasian donors included 80% to 90% of the roughly 390 genotyped donors. Roughly 5 DR-DQ haplotypes were treated as single units for association and clustering because of strong linkage in the cohort. To predict cytomegalovirus infection status, the study combined high-throughput TCR immunosequencing, statistical association of individual TCRs with disease status, and machine learning. To study patterns of TCR occurrence, a later analysis re-analyzed previously published TCR beta repertoires from several hundred donors and added high-resolution HLA genotyping. Points the paper makes about the study in general: Compared with equally common non-associated chains, HLA-associated TCR beta chains in a later analysis were more clonally expanded and had lower generation probabilities. CMV serostatus was the only immune exposure information available for the cohort. Correlated functional status among segregating V segments might be attributable to linkage disequilibrium, but an unknown experimental factor could not be ruled out. In a later analysis, the rate of TCR association differed among HLA loci, with DRB1 alleles having the most associated TCRs and HLA-C alleles having the fewest. In a later analysis, several top co-occurrence clusters were reported to appear linked to parvovirus B19, influenza, CMV and Epstein-Barr virus. The classifier was reported to diagnose cytomegalovirus status with high specificity and sensitivity in both the original and validation cohorts. The study listed 150 to 200 TCR beta chains as associated with cytomegalovirus. The authors suggested that the approach could potentially be generalized to other disease states and immunological phenotypes. Strong co-occurrence of HLA alleles, especially DR and DQ, made assigning TCR associations to individual alleles difficult. Because some donors lacked HLA typing at each locus, the association tests relied only on the typed subset. A cluster of highly shared sequence variants was judged likely to be a technical artifact of the sequencing pipeline. Most TCR sequences were seen in very few donors, while some public TCRs were found in many individuals. In vitro tests confirmed that a few of the cytomegalovirus-associated TCR beta chains recognize cytomegalovirus antigens. In a later genetic analysis, a missense DCLRE1C variant was associated with V-gene and J-gene trimming of TCR beta chains, and the association was replicated in an independent cohort. The earlier analysis of fewer than 750 of the donors excluded 15 to 20 rarely observed V segments, including chromosome 9 orphons, because counts were too low. This cohort had only TCR beta chains sequenced, and the lack of alpha or paired-chain data limited which features could be detected. Roughly uniform sequencing depth across donors was assumed in presence/absence analyses, although this assumption may not hold. Broadly in line with IMGT annotations, most TCR beta V segments showed up in productive rearrangements about 90% or about 30% of the time in an earlier analysis of 450 to 600 of the donors. A later genetic analysis reported fewer N-insertions in productive TCRs among donors in an Asian-associated ancestry cluster than the roughly 670-donor mean. A further reported finding was that TCR beta sequences accurately predicted the HLA-A and HLA-B alleles for most subjects in the first cohort. A later analysis associated about 17,000 TCR beta sequences with specific HLA alleles at a false discovery rate of 0.05. Most CMV-associated TCR beta chains appeared to be HLA-restricted in a later analysis, and the HLA associations seemed to be driven largely by CMV exposure.

The cohort comprised fewer than 750 healthy bone marrow donors. At the time of sampling, every cohort member was nominally healthy, though immune exposures that went unrecorded were likely present. The donor was CMV seronegative and belonged to the group of 350 or so seronegative cohort members. A peripheral blood sample was provided by each donor, and peripheral blood mononuclear cells were used for TCR beta sequencing. Genomic DNA was extracted from the blood cell samples with the Qiagen DNeasy Blood Extraction Kit. The library was produced with the immunoSEQ multiplex PCR assay. For the multiplex PCR, a mixture combining 60 forward primers for TCR Vbeta segments and 13 reverse primers for TCR Jbeta segments was used. The CDR3 region of rearranged TCR beta genes was amplified from genomic DNA by a multiplex PCR assay. The Illumina HiSeq System was used to sequence the amplified TCR beta libraries as 87-base-pair reads. From the authors' description of their analysis: A later analysis counted tens of millions of unique TCR beta chains across the 600 to 850 repertoires, and approximately 11 million of these chains were shared by at least two donors. A nearest-neighbor algorithm error-corrected the raw reads and collapsed the reads into unique sequences, merging closely related sequences to remove PCR and sequencing errors. V, D and J gene segments were assigned by aligning CDR3 sequences to IMGT reference sequences. For a sequence to be retained, at least a six-nucleotide match to both a V gene segment and a J gene segment was required. Rearrangements were classified as productive when the CDR3 lacked stop codons and remained in frame with V and J, and all other rearrangements were classified as non-productive. Following IMGT convention, CDR3 was defined as the stretch from the second conserved V-encoded cysteine up to the conserved J-encoded phenylalanine. Sequences without an unambiguous match to a single V gene segment were excluded from the earlier analysis of about 630 of the donors. An earlier analysis of just under 600 of the donors called V segments functional above 56.7% productive rearrangements and segregating when the between-donor standard deviation exceeded 5%. A statistical classification framework was built for diagnosing cytomegalovirus status from the catalog of TCR beta chain sequences. A later analysis assigned V and J genes by comparing TCR nucleotide sequences with IMGT/GENE-DB human TR gene sequences. Using the TCRdist pipeline, a later analysis assigned CDR3 sequences along with most-parsimonious VDJ recombination scenarios. In a later analysis, each TCR beta chain was defined by its CDR3 amino acid sequence together with its V-gene family, and reads lacking a unique V-gene family were excluded. As a way to deal with suspected cross-contamination and a sequencing artifact, a later analysis dropped nearly 600 nucleotide sequences that were highly shared and had low generation probability. For each public chain, a later analysis derived a clonal expansion index from normalized ranks of inferred template counts within each repertoire. In a later analysis, generation probabilities were computed with a VDJ recombination model fitted to out-of-frame rearrangements, and the resulting probabilities were checked against IGoR. Hypergeometric tests were used in a later analysis to score TCR-TCR, TCR-HLA and TCR-CMV co-occurrence, with a repertoire-size bias correction applied to the TCR pairs. To estimate false discovery rates, a later analysis permuted the HLA or CMV assignments 20 times. In a later analysis, co-occurring TCRs were grouped with DBSCAN, and TCRdist sequence similarity was added when clustering was performed within HLA-allele-positive subsets. For co-occurrence clustering, repertoires with fewer than 30,000 or more than 120,000 public chains were excluded, along with 5 or 6 repertoires with anomalous nucleotide sharing. The clones in this table, taken by TCRdb from immuneACCESS, are in-frame only. Not every clone is retained; where verified, under half of the shortfall comes from an unresolved V gene, and the cause of the rest is unknown. V and J calls and clone size are as listed in that table; D and trimming were resolved from the DNA. The sample table lists around 99,000 clones, around 76% of them with a count of one. The top ten clones comprise about 2% of the sample.

A word on this clone: Its binding antigen is unknown. No much larger clonotype is one base removed from it; base qualities were not supplied.

The TCR sequence derives from a man aged 18-30 years in good health and CMV-seronegative. Specimen: PBMCs.

The bases read TGTGCCAGCAGTGAATTGGGGACATCGTTCTGGGCCAACGTCCTGACTTTC. Its amino acids are CASSELGTSFWANVLTF. This receptor chain uses TRBV6-1 and TRBJ2-6; the best D guess is TRBD1, with 6 bases matching. The CDR3 covers 17 residues, taking in both the cysteine and the phenylalanine. Only CDR3 DNA remains: 51 bases, in frame from the first base. The trim is 2 bases for V and 5 bases for J, with a gap of 16 bases between the germline ends. The germline V gene specifies MNHNS as CDR1 and SASEGT as CDR2.